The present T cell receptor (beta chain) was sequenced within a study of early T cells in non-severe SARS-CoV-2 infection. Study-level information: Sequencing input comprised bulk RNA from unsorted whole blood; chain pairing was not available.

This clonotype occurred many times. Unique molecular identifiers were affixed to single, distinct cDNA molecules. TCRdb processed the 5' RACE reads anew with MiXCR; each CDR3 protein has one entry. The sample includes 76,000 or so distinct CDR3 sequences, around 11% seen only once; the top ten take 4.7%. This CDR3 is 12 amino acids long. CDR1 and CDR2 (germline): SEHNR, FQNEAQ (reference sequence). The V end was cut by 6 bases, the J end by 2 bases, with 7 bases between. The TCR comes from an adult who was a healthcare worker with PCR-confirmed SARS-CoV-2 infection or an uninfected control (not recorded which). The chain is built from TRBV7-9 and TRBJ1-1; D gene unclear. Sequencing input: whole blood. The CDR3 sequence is CASSVSNTEAFF. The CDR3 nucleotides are TGTGCCAGCAGTGTTAGTAACACTGAAGCTTTCTTT.